This note documents a single T cell receptor (beta chain) sequence. The entry originates in a study of blood T cell repertoires in COVID-19. The overall study: Sample material is recorded as cDNA or gDNA derived from T cells, B-cell-depleted T cells, or PBMCs.

In the authors' methods: Using reference gene primer amplification, nucleated cell counts were estimated. Only in-frame clones appear in the TCRdb table, and some are missing; sequencing was by immunoSEQ multiplex PCR. V and J calls and clone size follow that table, whereas D and trimming were derived from the DNA. The data contain tens of thousands of clones, more than 80% of them singletons. This clonotype originated in a woman aged 70-85 years with acute or convalescent COVID-19. The sample was peripheral blood.

The CDR3 coding sequence is TGTGCCAGCAGCCCGAGCACTTCACCTAAAAGGAACACTGAAGCTTTCTTT. It is translated as CASSPSTSPKRNTEAFF. The J gene is TRBJ1-1, the V gene TRBV3-1 (or the pseudogene TRBV3-2); D not certain. Germline V CDR1 and CDR2: LGHDT, YNNKEL (reference sequence). This CDR3 comprises 17 residues. Trimming removed 4 bases from V and 1 base from J, with 19 bases in between.